Listed below are T cell receptor beta chains from one sample, sequenced in a study of T cells in Graves' hyperthyroidism and ophthalmopathy. TCRdb ran MiXCR on the multiplex PCR reads and lists one entry per CDR3 protein. The sample consists of about 640,000 distinct CDR3 sequences, less than 25% of them appearing once. Sequencing was performed on blood. These receptors came from a man aged 30 to 39 with Graves' ophthalmopathy. The CDR3 runs from the conserved cysteine through the conserved F or W. The order of the fields is J gene, clone size, D gene, V gene, CDR3 protein, CDR3 DNA. A D gene is named only where the DNA matches it firmly. The size field is filled for only some rows; it gives once, few, many or a size class.

TRBJ1-5 many . TRBV2 CASTPGRSLYSNQPQHF TGTGCCAGCACCCCTGGGAGATCCCTTTATAGCAATCAGCCCCAGCATTTT
TRBJ2-7 many TRBD2 TRBV2 CAGRRGSGGYEQYF TGTGCCGGACGCCGCGGTAGCGGGGGCTACGAGCAGTACTTC
TRBJ1-5 few . TRBV20-1 CSARAREANQPQHF TGCAGTGCTAGAGCGAGGGAGGCCAATCAGCCCCAGCATTTT
TRBJ2-2 few . TRBV27 CASSSRPAGELFF TGTGCCAGCAGTTCCCGTCCGGCCGGGGAGCTGTTTTTT
TRBJ2-3 . TRBD2 TRBV10-3 CAISAWETSAKDTQYF TGTGCCATCAGCGCCTGGGAGACTAGCGCTAAAGATACGCAGTATTTT
TRBJ2-7 few TRBD2 TRBV7-2 CASSSLGLAAYSYEQYF TGTGCCAGCAGCTCCTTGGGGCTAGCGGCGTACTCCTACGAGCAGTACTTC
TRBJ2-1 . TRBD2 TRBV12-3/TRBV12-4 CASSGGTSGSESYNEQFF TGTGCCAGCAGTGGCGGGACTAGCGGGAGTGAGTCCTACAATGAGCAGTTCTTC
TRBJ2-7 few . TRBV5-4 CASSSGALEQYF TGTGCCAGCAGCTCCGGGGCCCTCGAGCAGTACTTC
TRBJ2-7 many TRBD1 TRBV10-3 CAISGGGTGSPYEQYF TGTGCCATCAGTGGGGGGGGGACAGGGAGTCCCTACGAGCAGTACTTC
TRBJ1-5 few . TRBV3-1 CASSQDPQPQHF TGTGCCAGCAGCCAAGATCCACAGCCCCAGCATTTT
TRBJ1-2 . . TRBV30 CAWSVYVGGPYGYTF TGTGCCTGGAGTGTATATGTGGGGGGCCCCTATGGCTACACCTTC
TRBJ2-1 . TRBD2 TRBV5-1 CASSSKRTSNEQFF TGCGCCAGCAGCTCAAAGAGGACTAGCAATGAGCAGTTCTTC
TRBJ1-1 few . TRBV4-2 CASSQVAGNTEAFF TGTGCCAGCAGCCAAGTAGCAGGGAACACTGAAGCTTTCTTT
TRBJ1-2 . TRBD1 TRBV28 CASSDRGRPGGYTF TGTGCCAGCAGTGACAGGGGGCGCCCCGGCGGCTACACCTTC
TRBJ1-1 . TRBD1 TRBV6-1 CASSRGGDREAFF TGTGCCAGCAGTCGCGGGGGGGACAGGGAAGCTTTCTTT
TRBJ1-5 . TRBD1 TRBV4-1 CASSQGQESNQPQHF TGCGCCAGCAGCCAGGGACAGGAAAGCAATCAGCCCCAGCATTTT
TRBJ2-1 . . TRBV5-1 CASSLVYLNEQFF TGCGCCAGCAGCTTGGTTTACCTCAATGAGCAGTTCTTC
TRBJ2-1 . . TRBV7-3 CASSFLFGDEQFF TGTGCCAGCAGCTTTTTGTTTGGGGATGAGCAGTTCTTC
TRBJ2-7 few TRBD2 TRBV20-1 CSASQYTGLAYEQYF TGCAGTGCTAGTCAGTATACGGGACTAGCCTACGAGCAGTACTTC
TRBJ1-2 many TRBD1 TRBV12-3/TRBV12-4 CASSLDRGKSGYTF TGTGCCAGCAGTTTAGACAGGGGAAAGAGTGGCTACACCTTC
TRBJ1-1 once TRBD1 TRBV11-2 CASSALTGDAEAFF TGTGCCAGCAGCGCTCTGACAGGGGATGCTGAAGCTTTCTTT
TRBJ2-7 . . TRBV6-1 CASSEGAYYEQYF TGTGCCAGCAGTGAAGGGGCCTACTACGAGCAGTACTTC
TRBJ2-5 . TRBD1 TRBV28 CASSPRPGTEKETQYF TGTGCCAGCAGTCCTCGGCCCGGGACAGAAAAAGAGACCCAGTACTTC
TRBJ1-1 . . TRBV6-1 CASNPLPMNTEAFF TGTGCCAGCAACCCCCTACCAATGAACACTGAAGCTTTCTTT
TRBJ2-1 many TRBD2 TRBV3-1 CASSQGLAGYYNEQFF TGTGCCAGCAGCCAAGGCCTAGCGGGGTATTACAATGAGCAGTTCTTC
TRBJ2-7 . . TRBV27 CASSPYIGAYEQYF TGTGCCAGCAGTCCATACATAGGGGCCTACGAGCAGTACTTC
TRBJ2-7 . TRBD2 TRBV4-1 CASSQDPLSSGQYEQYF TGCGCCAGCAGCCAAGATCCCCTGAGTAGCGGGCAATACGAGCAGTACTTC
TRBJ1-1 . . TRBV30 CASSSNVQGGYTEAFF TGTGCCAGCAGCTCAAACGTACAGGGAGGTTACACTGAAGCTTTCTTT
TRBJ2-1 few TRBD2 TRBV3-1 CASSQDLGLGAYNEQFF TGTGCCAGCAGCCAAGATCTCGGACTAGGGGCCTACAATGAGCAGTTCTTC
TRBJ2-5 many . TRBV11-2 CASSFRQRGPQETQYF TGTGCCAGCAGCTTCAGGCAAAGAGGGCCCCAAGAGACCCAGTACTTC
TRBJ2-7 . . TRBV12-3/TRBV12-4 CASTLGDSYEQYF TGTGCCAGCACCTTAGGGGACTCCTACGAGCAGTACTTC
TRBJ2-1 few TRBD2 TRBV10-2 CASSDRLAGKNEQFF TGCGCCAGCAGTGATCGACTAGCGGGAAAGAATGAGCAGTTCTTC
TRBJ2-7 few . TRBV24-1 CATSEGTREQYF TGTGCCACCAGTGAGGGGACGAGGGAGCAGTACTTC
TRBJ2-3 . TRBD1 TRBV5-1 CASSGPDRVLTDTQYF TGCGCCAGCAGCGGACCGGACAGGGTATTAACAGATACGCAGTATTTT
TRBJ1-1 many . TRBV28 CASSAPIGVEDTEAFF TGTGCCAGCAGTGCCCCTATCGGGGTGGAGGACACTGAAGCTTTCTTT
TRBJ2-1 few TRBD1 TRBV5-1 CASSFGTAHYNEQFF TGCGCCAGCAGCTTCGGGACAGCTCATTACAATGAGCAGTTCTTC
TRBJ1-1 few TRBD1 TRBV27 CASSVNRGNTEAFF TGTGCCAGCAGTGTAAACAGGGGAAACACTGAAGCTTTCTTT
TRBJ2-7 . TRBD1 TRBV15 CATSRDSGTGIYEQYF TGTGCCACCAGCAGAGATTCGGGGACAGGGATCTACGAGCAGTACTTC
TRBJ1-6 few TRBD1 TRBV7-2 CASSSGTGGLSSPLHF TGTGCCAGCAGCTCGGGGACAGGGGGCCTTAGTTCACCCCTCCACTTT
TRBJ2-3 . . TRBV4-1 CASSPRQSPDTQYF TGCGCCAGCAGCCCGAGACAGAGCCCGGATACGCAGTATTTT
TRBJ2-1 . TRBD2 TRBV7-2 CASSLIAPGSSGGNEQFF TGTGCCAGCAGCTTAATAGCCCCCGGGTCTAGCGGGGGGAATGAGCAGTTCTTC
TRBJ1-1 many . TRBV20-1 CSAREIGEIYTEAFF TGCAGTGCTAGAGAAATTGGGGAAATTTACACTGAAGCTTTCTTT
TRBJ1-2 few . TRBV27 CASSFSAGINYGYTF TGTGCCAGCAGTTTTTCAGCGGGTATAAACTATGGCTACACCTTC
TRBJ2-1 . . TRBV6-1 CASRGDLYNEQFF TGTGCCAGCAGGGGGGACCTCTACAATGAGCAGTTCTTC
TRBJ2-7 few . TRBV20-1 CSAKFGQTYEQYF TGCAGTGCTAAGTTTGGGCAGACCTACGAGCAGTACTTC
TRBJ1-1 many . TRBV11-2 CASSPGNAEAFF TGTGCCAGCAGCCCCGGGAACGCTGAAGCTTTCTTT
TRBJ2-1 . . TRBV3-1 CASSQDPPRGAYNEQFF TGTGCCAGCAGCCAAGATCCGCCGCGTGGCGCCTACAATGAGCAGTTCTTC
TRBJ1-2 many . TRBV18 CASSQTGNYGYTF TGTGCCAGCTCTCAAACAGGGAACTATGGCTACACCTTC
TRBJ2-1 . . TRBV5-1 CASSLGPRGTYNEQFF TGCGCCAGCAGCTTGGGCCCCCGCGGGACCTACAATGAGCAGTTCTTC
TRBJ1-1 . TRBD1 TRBV27 CASRRQGKNTEAFF TGTGCCAGCAGACGACAGGGAAAGAACACTGAAGCTTTCTTT
TRBJ2-1 . . TRBV11-2 CASSLEDYMQFF TGTGCCAGCAGCTTAGAAGACTATATGCAGTTCTTC
TRBJ2-5 . . TRBV7-9 CASSLAPPRQETQYF TGTGCCAGCAGCTTAGCCCCACCCCGCCAAGAGACCCAGTACTTC
TRBJ1-2 many TRBD1 TRBV9 CASSGRDSLTYNYGYTF TGTGCCAGCAGCGGCCGGGACAGCCTAACCTATAACTATGGCTACACCTTC